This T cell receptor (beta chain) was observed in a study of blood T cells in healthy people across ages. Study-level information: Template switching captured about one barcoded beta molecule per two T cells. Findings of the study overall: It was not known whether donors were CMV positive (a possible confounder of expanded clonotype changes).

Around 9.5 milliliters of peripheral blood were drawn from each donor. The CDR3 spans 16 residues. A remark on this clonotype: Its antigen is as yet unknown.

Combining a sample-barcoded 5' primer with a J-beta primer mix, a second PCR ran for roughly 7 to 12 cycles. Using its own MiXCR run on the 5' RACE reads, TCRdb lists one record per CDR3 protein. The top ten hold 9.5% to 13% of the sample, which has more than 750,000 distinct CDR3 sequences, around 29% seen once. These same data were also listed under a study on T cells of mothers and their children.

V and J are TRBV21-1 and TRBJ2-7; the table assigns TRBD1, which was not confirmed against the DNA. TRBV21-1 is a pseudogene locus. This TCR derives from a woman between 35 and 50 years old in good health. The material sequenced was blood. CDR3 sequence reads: CASSPRNRDRTDEQYF. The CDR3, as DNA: TGTGCCAGCAGCCCCCGCAACCGGGACCGAACGGACGAGCAGTACTTC.